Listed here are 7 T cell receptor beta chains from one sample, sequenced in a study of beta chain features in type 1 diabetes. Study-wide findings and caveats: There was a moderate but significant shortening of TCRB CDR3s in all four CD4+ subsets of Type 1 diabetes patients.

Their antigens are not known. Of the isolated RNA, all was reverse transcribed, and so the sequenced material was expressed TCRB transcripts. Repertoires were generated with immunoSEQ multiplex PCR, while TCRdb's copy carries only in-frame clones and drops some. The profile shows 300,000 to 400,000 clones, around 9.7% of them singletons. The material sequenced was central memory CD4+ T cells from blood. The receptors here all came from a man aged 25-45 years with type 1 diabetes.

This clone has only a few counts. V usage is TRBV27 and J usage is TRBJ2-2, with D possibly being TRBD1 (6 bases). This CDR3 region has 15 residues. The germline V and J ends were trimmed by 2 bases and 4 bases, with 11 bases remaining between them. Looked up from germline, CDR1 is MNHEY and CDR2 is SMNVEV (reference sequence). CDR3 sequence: CASSLLPQGTGELFF. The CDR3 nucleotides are TGTGCCAGCAGTTTACTACCACAGGGCACCGGGGAGCTGTTTTTT.

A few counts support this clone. The CDR3 protein is CASSERGTQYF. For the CDR3, the DNA is TGTGCCAGCAGTGAAAGAGGGACCCAGTACTTC. The rearrangement uses TRBV2 and TRBJ2-5; D gene uncertain. Per the germline V gene, CDR1 is SNHLY and CDR2 is FYNNEI. V was clipped by 2 bases and J by 7 bases, with 5 bases between them. There are 11 residues in the CDR3.

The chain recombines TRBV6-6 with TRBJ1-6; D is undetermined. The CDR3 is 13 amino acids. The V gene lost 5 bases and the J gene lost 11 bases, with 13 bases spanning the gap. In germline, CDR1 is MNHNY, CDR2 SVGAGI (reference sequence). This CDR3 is CASSKLSRTPLHF. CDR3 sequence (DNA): TGTGCCAGCAGTAAACTGTCAAGGACACCCCTCCACTTT.

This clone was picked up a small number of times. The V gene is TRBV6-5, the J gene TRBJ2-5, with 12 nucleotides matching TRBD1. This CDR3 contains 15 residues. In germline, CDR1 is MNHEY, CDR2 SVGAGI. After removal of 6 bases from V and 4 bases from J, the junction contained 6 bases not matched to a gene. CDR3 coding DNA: TGTGCCAGCAGCCGGGACAGGGGGCGGGGAGAGACCCAGTACTTC. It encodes CASSRDRGRGETQYF.

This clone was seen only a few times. The CDR3 sequence: CASTTQGSFSYNEQFF. The DNA for the CDR3 is TGTGCCAGCACAACCCAGGGGTCGTTCTCCTACAATGAGCAGTTCTTC. The V and J genes are TRBV2 and TRBJ2-1; maybe TRBD1 (6 bases). Trimming removed 7 bases from V and 0 bases from J, with 16 bases in between. Germline V gene sequence: CDR1 SNHLY, CDR2 FYNNEI. This CDR3 is built from 16 residues.

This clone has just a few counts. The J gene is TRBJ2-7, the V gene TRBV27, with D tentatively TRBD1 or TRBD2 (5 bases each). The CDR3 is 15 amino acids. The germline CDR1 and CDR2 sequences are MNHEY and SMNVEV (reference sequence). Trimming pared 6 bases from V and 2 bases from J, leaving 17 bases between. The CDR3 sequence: CASRLWVSGPYEQYF. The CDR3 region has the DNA TGTGCCAGCAGGCTATGGGTATCGGGGCCCTACGAGCAGTACTTC.

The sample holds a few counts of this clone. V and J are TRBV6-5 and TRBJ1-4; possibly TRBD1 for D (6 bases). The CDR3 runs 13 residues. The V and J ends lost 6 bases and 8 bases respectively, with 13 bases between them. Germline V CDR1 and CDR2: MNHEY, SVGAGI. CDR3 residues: CASRLTGGEKLFF. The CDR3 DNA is TGTGCCAGCAGATTGACAGGCGGCGAAAAACTGTTTTTT.